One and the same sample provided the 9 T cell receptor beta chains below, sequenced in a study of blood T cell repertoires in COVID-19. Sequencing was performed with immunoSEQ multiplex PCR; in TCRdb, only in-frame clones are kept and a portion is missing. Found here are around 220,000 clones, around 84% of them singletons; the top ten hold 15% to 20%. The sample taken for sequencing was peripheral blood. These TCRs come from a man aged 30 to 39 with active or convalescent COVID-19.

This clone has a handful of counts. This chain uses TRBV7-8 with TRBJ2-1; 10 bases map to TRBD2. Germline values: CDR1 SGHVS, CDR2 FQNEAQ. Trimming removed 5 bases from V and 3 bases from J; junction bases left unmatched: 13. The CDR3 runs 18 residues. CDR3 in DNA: TGTGCCAGCAGCCGGGGACGGCTTGGACTAGCGGACTACAATGAGCAGTTCTTC. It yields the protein CASSRGRLGLADYNEQFF.

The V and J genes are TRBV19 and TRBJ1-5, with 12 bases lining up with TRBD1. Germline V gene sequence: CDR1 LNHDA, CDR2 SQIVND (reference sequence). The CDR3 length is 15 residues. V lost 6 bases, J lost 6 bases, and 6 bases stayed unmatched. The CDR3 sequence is CASSPGTGGLQPQHF. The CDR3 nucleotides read TGTGCCAGTAGCCCAGGGACAGGGGGCCTTCAGCCCCAGCATTTT.

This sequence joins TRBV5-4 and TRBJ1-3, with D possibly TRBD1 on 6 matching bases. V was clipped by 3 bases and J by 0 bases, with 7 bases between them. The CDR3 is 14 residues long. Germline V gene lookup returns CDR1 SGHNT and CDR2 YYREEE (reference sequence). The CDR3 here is CASSWDISGNTIYF. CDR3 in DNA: TGTGCCAGCAGCTGGGACATCTCTGGAAACACCATATATTTT.

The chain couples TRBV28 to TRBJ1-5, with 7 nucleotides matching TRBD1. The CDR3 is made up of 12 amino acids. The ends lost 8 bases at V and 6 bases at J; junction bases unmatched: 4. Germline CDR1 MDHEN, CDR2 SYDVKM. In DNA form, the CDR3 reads TGTGCCAGCGCAGGGGGGAGTCAGCCCCAGCATTTT. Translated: CASAGGSQPQHF.

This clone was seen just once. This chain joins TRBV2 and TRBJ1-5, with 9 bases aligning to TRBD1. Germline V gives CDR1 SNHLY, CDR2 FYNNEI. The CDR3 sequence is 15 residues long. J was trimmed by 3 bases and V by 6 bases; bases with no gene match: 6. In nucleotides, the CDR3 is TGTGCCAGCAGACCGGACAGGGGAAACAATCAGCCCCAGCATTTT. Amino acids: CASRPDRGNNQPQHF. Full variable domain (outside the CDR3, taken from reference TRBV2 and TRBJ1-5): EPEVTQTPSHQVTQMGQEVILRCVPISNHLYFYWYRQILGQKVEFLVSFYNNEISEKSEIFDDQFSVERPDGSNFTLKIRSTKLEDSAMYFCASRPDRGNNQPQHFGDGTRLSIL.

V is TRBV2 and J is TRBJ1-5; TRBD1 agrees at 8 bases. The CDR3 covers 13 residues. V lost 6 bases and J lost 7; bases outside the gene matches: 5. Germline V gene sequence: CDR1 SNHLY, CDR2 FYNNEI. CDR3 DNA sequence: TGTGCCAGCAGGGGACAGGTTGCACAGCCCCAGCATTTT. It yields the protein CASRGQVAQPQHF.

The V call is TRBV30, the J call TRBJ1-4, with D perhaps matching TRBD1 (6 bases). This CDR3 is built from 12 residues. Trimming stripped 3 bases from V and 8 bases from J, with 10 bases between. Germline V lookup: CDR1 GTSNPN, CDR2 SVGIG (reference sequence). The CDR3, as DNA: TGTGCCTGGAGGGGACATACGGAAAAACTGTTTTTT. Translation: CAWRGHTEKLFF.

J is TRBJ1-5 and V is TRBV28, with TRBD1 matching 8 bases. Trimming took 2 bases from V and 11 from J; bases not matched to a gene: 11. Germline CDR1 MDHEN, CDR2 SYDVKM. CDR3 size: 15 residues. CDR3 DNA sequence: TGTGCCAGCAGTTTACCAACAGGGGGGCCTATGGCCCAGCATTTT. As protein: CASSLPTGGPMAQHF.

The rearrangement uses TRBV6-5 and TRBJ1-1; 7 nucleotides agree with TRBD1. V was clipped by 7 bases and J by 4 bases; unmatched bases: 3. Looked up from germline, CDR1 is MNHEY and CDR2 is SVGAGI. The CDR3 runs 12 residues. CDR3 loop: CASKGGVTEAFF. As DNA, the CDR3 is TGTGCCAGCAAAGGGGGCGTCACTGAAGCTTTCTTT.